This T cell receptor beta chain was obtained from a study of T cell responses to AZD1222 COVID-19 vaccine. The protocol was immunoSEQ multiplex PCR, while the TCRdb copy is restricted to in-frame clones and leaves out a portion. This sample has about 120,000 clones; 90% to 95% occur once, and the top ten carry 4.5%. Of note for this clone: What it recognizes is unknown.

The CDR3 covers 12 residues. In germline, CDR1 is MNHEY, CDR2 SVGAGI. The V gene lost 2 bases and the J gene lost 9 bases, with 10 bases spanning the gap. General study findings and limits: Possibly, clonal diversity was underestimated; donors were largely white British and included more females. Regions 160-218 and 743-854 held dominance among vaccine-associated CD4 TCRs, which spanned spike.

Here the sequenced sample was peripheral blood, taken on day 0 of AZD1222 vaccination. This clonotype was sampled from an adult in good health. This chain connects TRBV6-5 to TRBJ2-5; D call uncertain. The CDR3 sequence: CASSYTVGPQYF. In DNA form, the CDR3 reads TGTGCCAGCAGTTACACGGTCGGTCCCCAGTACTTC.